These 28 T cell receptor beta chains came from one sample sequenced in a study of blood T cell repertoires in COVID-19. Repertoires were generated with immunoSEQ multiplex PCR, while TCRdb's copy carries only in-frame clones and drops some. The table lists around 55,000 clones, just under 90% of them singletons. The specimen was peripheral blood. The receptors stem from a man aged 55 to 69 with acute or convalescent COVID-19.

In nucleotides, the CDR3 is TGTGCCTGGAGTGGGGGACAGGGGGGCACCGGGGAGCTGTTTTTT. This codes for CAWSGGQGGTGELFF. V is TRBV30 and J is TRBJ2-2; TRBD1 agrees at 11 bases. CDR3 length equals 15 residues. After removal of 1 base from V and 4 bases from J, the junction contained 2 bases not matched to a gene. Germline V lookup: CDR1 GTSNPN, CDR2 SVGIG (reference sequence).

This clone was seen a single time. The chain links TRBV21-1 to TRBJ2-7; the table names TRBD2, a call not compared with the DNA. TRBV21-1 is an annotated pseudogene. There are 16 residues in the CDR3. Written as DNA, the CDR3 is TGTGCCAGCAGCAGACCTAGCGGGAGGGAACTTTACGAGCAGTACTTC. Translated: CASSRPSGRELYEQYF.

This sequence joins TRBV11-2 and TRBJ2-1; 7 bases are shared with TRBD2. CDR1 SGHAT and CDR2 FQNNGV come from the germline V gene. This CDR3 comprises 15 residues. Trimming took 1 base from V and 9 from J; bases not matched to a gene: 9. The CDR3 region is CASSLGAGVVVEQFF. DNA of the CDR3: TGTGCCAGCAGCTTAGGGGCGGGAGTAGTAGTTGAGCAGTTCTTC.

The J gene is TRBJ1-4, the V gene TRBV7-2; D is possibly TRBD1 (6 bases). This CDR3 spans 13 amino acids. The ends were cut back, 4 bases at V and 7 bases at J, with 10 bases in the middle. CDR1 is SGHTA, CDR2 FQGNSA, per germline. The CDR3 region has the DNA TGTGCCAGCAGCTCAGGGGAAACTGAAAAACTGTTTTTT. Translating it yields CASSSGETEKLFF.

The chain couples TRBV21-1 to TRBJ2-5; TRBD1 is taken as the D call from the table, unchecked against the DNA. TRBV21-1 is given as a pseudogene. The CDR3 consists of 16 residues. The CDR3, as DNA: TGTGCCAGCAGCAAAGTAGGAGGACAGGGAGTCGAGACCCAGTACTTC. It encodes CASSKVGGQGVETQYF.

This clone has just a few counts. This chain joins TRBV6-5 and TRBJ2-1, with a tentative D call TRBD2 (6 bases). Germline CDR1 is MNHEY and CDR2 is SVGAGI. This CDR3 has 14 residues. Trimming took off 8 bases at V and 6 bases at J, with 17 bases between the two ends. The CDR3 DNA reads TGTGCCAGCGCTGGCCGACTAGTCGGCAATGAGCAGTTCTTC. Translating gives CASAGRLVGNEQFF.

The CDR3 sequence: CASSFGGADTQYF. The CDR3 DNA reads as TGTGCCAGCAGCTTCGGGGGAGCAGATACGCAGTATTTT. The chain combines TRBV5-4 with TRBJ2-3; possibly TRBD2 for D (6 bases). CDR3 length: 13 amino acids. The germline V and J ends were trimmed by 2 bases and 4 bases, with 8 bases remaining between them. Germline lookup yields CDR1 SGHNT and CDR2 YYREEE (reference sequence).

The chain employs TRBV11-3 and TRBJ1-6; possible D gene TRBD1, 5 bases. Deletions cut 5 bases from V and 10 bases from J, with 15 bases between. The germline V gene encodes CDR1 SGHNT and CDR2 YENEEA. The CDR3 sequence is 14 residues long. The CDR3 loop is CASSQGGRESPLHF. The DNA of the CDR3 is TGTGCCAGCAGCCAGGGAGGGCGGGAGTCACCCCTCCACTTT.

This chain joins TRBV6-2 or TRBV6-3 and TRBJ2-5; no definite D call. CDR1 is MNHEY and CDR2 is SVGEGT in the germline V gene. V gave up 5 bases and J gave up 5 bases, with 12 bases separating them. The CDR3 has 13 amino acids. CDR3 bases: TGTGCCAGCAGTCACGCTAAGAGGGAGACCCAGTACTTC. Amino acids: CASSHAKRETQYF.

V and J are TRBV11-2 and TRBJ2-7, with 8 bases lining up with TRBD2. Looked up from germline, CDR1 is SGHAT and CDR2 is FQNNGV. V was clipped by 5 bases and J by 4 bases; unmatched bases: 10. The CDR3 sequence is 15 residues long. The DNA for the CDR3 is TGTGCCAGCAGCGAACCCTGGCGGGGGGCGTACGAGCAGTACTTC. Translated, it gives CASSEPWRGAYEQYF. The full variable domain, in which reference TRBV11-2 and TRBJ2-7 provide the parts outside the CDR3, is EAGVAQSPRYKIIEKRQSVAFWCNPISGHATLYWYQQILGQGPKLLIQFQNNGVVDDSQLPKDRFSAERLKGVDSTLKIQPAKLEDSAVYLCASSEPWRGAYEQYFGPGTRLTVT.

This chain uses TRBV29-1 with TRBJ2-3, with D maybe TRBD1 (5 bases). The germline gives CDR1 SQVTM, CDR2 ANQGSEA. V was trimmed by 0 bases and J by 0 bases, leaving 16 bases between them. The CDR3 has 17 residues. The CDR3 loop reads CSVEDGSGSSSTDTQYF. CDR3 DNA: TGCAGCGTTGAAGATGGGTCAGGGTCATCTAGCACAGATACGCAGTATTTT.

V usage is TRBV6-2 or TRBV6-3 and J usage is TRBJ2-3; possibly TRBD2 for D (6 bases). V was cut by 6 bases and J by 2 bases, with 15 bases left in between. The CDR3 has 15 residues. The germline CDR1 and CDR2 sequences are MNHEY and SVGEGT. This CDR3 is CASSNSGHYTDTQYF. The DNA of the CDR3 is TGTGCCAGCAGCAATAGCGGCCATTACACAGATACGCAGTATTTT.

V is TRBV5-4 and J is TRBJ2-3; D is possibly TRBD1 (5 bases). The germline V gene encodes CDR1 SGHNT and CDR2 YYREEE (reference sequence). The CDR3 sequence is 14 residues long. Trimming stripped 4 bases from V and 2 bases from J, with 11 bases between. The CDR3 DNA is TGTGCCAGCAGCCTAAAGGGGTCCACAGATACGCAGTATTTT. Its translation is CASSLKGSTDTQYF.

The chain joins TRBV20-1 to TRBJ1-6, with TRBD1 matching over 7 bases. V shed 3 bases, J shed 9 bases, and the junction held 5 bases outside the gene matches. The length of the CDR3 is 13 residues. Germline lookup yields CDR1 DFQATT and CDR2 SNEGSKA (reference sequence). CDR3 DNA: TGCAGTGCTAGTGACAGGGTGTTTTCACCCCTCCACTTT. Its translation is CSASDRVFSPLHF.

The rearrangement links TRBV7-8 to TRBJ2-5; 10 nucleotides agree with TRBD1. V was clipped by 5 bases and J by 9 bases; unmatched bases: 9. CDR3 length: 14 residues. CDR1 and CDR2 (germline): SGHVS, FQNEAQ. Here the CDR3 reads CASSPRGQGGAQYF. The CDR3, as DNA: TGTGCCAGCAGCCCCCGTGGACAGGGGGGTGCCCAGTACTTC.

The CDR3 here is CASSAYNEQFF. The CDR3 DNA is TGTGCCAGCAGCGCCTACAATGAGCAGTTCTTC. V usage is TRBV27 and J usage is TRBJ2-1; D gene uncertain. Deletions cut 6 bases from V and 2 bases from J, with 2 bases between. The CDR3 totals 11 residues. Per germline, CDR1 MNHEY and CDR2 SMNVEV (reference sequence).

The chain is built from TRBV27 and TRBJ2-5; 11 bases map to TRBD2. The V segment lost 1 base and the J segment 4 bases; nucleotides outside the gene matches: 5. This CDR3 region has 16 residues. Germline-derived CDR1 and CDR2 are MNHEY and SMNVEV (reference sequence). This chain's CDR3 is CASSLFTSGSRETQYF. As DNA, the CDR3 is TGTGCCAGCAGTTTATTCACTAGCGGGAGTAGAGAGACCCAGTACTTC.

In this sample, this clone turned up once. The V gene is TRBV29-1, the J gene TRBJ2-5; D may be TRBD1 (6 bases). V was clipped by 5 bases and J by 1 base, with 8 bases between them. CDR1 and CDR2 from the germline V gene are SQVTM and ANQGSEA. This CDR3 is built from 12 residues. CDR3 region: CSVSQGQETQYF. CDR3 nucleotide sequence: TGCAGCGTTTCACAGGGCCAAGAGACCCAGTACTTC.

This chain uses TRBV5-1 with TRBJ1-2; TRBD1 agrees at 9 bases. In germline, CDR1 is SGHRS, CDR2 YFSETQ. Trimming cost V 3 bases and J 2 bases; bases outside gene matches: 5. CDR3 length equals 15 residues. The CDR3 here is CASSSMTGGNYGYTF. CDR3 nucleotide sequence: TGCGCCAGCAGCTCAATGACAGGGGGAAACTATGGCTACACCTTC.

The chain employs TRBV28 and TRBJ2-7; tentative D call: TRBD2 (6 bases). Germline CDR1 MDHEN, CDR2 SYDVKM. The ends were cut back, 10 bases at V and 6 bases at J, with 19 bases in the middle. This CDR3 is 13 amino acids long. The CDR3 DNA reads as TGTGCCACAGACCTACCCCCAGCGGGCGAGCAGTACTTC. This sequence encodes CATDLPPAGEQYF.

The genes are TRBV6-5 and TRBJ2-5, with 10 bases lining up with TRBD1. V gave up 8 bases and J gave up 4 bases; unmatched junction bases: 10. The CDR3 runs to 15 residues. Germline V lookup: CDR1 MNHEY, CDR2 SVGAGI. CDR3 DNA sequence: TGTGCCAGCTCCATGACAGGGGGCGTCGCAGAGACCCAGTACTTC. This encodes CASSMTGGVAETQYF.

The chain links TRBV7-9 to TRBJ1-2, with 10 nucleotides matching TRBD1. Germline V gene sequence: CDR1 SEHNR, CDR2 FQNEAQ (reference sequence). V dropped 3 bases and J dropped 6; count of bases not matched to a gene: 7. This CDR3 is built from 15 residues. The CDR3 sequence is CASSLLPGQGHGYTF. CDR3 nucleotide sequence: TGTGCCAGCAGCTTGTTACCGGGACAGGGGCATGGCTACACCTTC.

V is TRBV7-8 and J is TRBJ1-1; 7 bases match TRBD1. Per the germline V gene, CDR1 is SGHVS and CDR2 is FQNEAQ. After removal of 5 bases from V and 5 bases from J, the junction contained 5 bases not matched to a gene. This CDR3 has 13 residues. As DNA, the CDR3 is TGTGCCAGCAGCGCGGGACAGTGGACTGAAGCTTTCTTT. It translates to CASSAGQWTEAFF. Full variable domain (remainder filled in from reference TRBV7-8 and TRBJ1-1): GAGVSQSPRYKVAKRGQDVALRCDPISGHVSLFWYQQALGQGPEFLTYFQNEAQLDKSGLPSDRFFAERPEGSVSTLKIQRTQQEDSAVYLCASSAGQWTEAFFGQGTRLTVV.

The V call is TRBV3-1 (or the pseudogene TRBV3-2), the J call TRBJ2-1; TRBD2 agrees at 8 bases. This CDR3 region has 15 residues. Trimming cost V 0 bases and J 6 bases; bases outside gene matches: 4. CDR1 is LGHDT and CDR2 is YNNKEL in the germline V gene (reference sequence). The CDR3 reads CASSQDRLAGNEQFF. CDR3 nucleotides: TGTGCCAGCAGCCAAGATCGCCTAGCGGGCAATGAGCAGTTCTTC.

The rearrangement uses TRBV27 and TRBJ2-7; TRBD1 matches 8 bases. Losses at the gene ends were 6 bases for V and 1 base for J; bases not matched to a gene: 5. The germline gives CDR1 MNHEY, CDR2 SMNVEV (reference sequence). The CDR3 is made up of 14 amino acids. The CDR3 reads CASRRDRTSYEQYF. In DNA form, the CDR3 reads TGTGCCAGCAGGAGGGACAGGACGTCCTACGAGCAGTACTTC.

J is TRBJ1-1 and V is TRBV5-1; 12 bases match TRBD1. The germline CDR1 and CDR2 sequences are SGHRS and YFSETQ. The CDR3 covers 16 residues. J was trimmed by 7 bases and V by 1 base; bases with no gene match: 8. The CDR3 DNA reads as TGCGCCAGCAGCTTGTGGGGGACAGGGGGCGCGGATGAAGCTTTCTTT. Residues: CASSLWGTGGADEAFF.

The genes are TRBV29-1 and TRBJ1-5; D gene ambiguous. V dropped 3 bases and J dropped 3 bases, with 9 bases sitting between them. The CDR3 has 13 amino acids. Germline values: CDR1 SQVTM, CDR2 ANQGSEA. The CDR3 bases are TGCAGCGTTGAGTTGGGCAACAATCAGCCCCAGCATTTT. Its translation is CSVELGNNQPQHF. Full variable domain (remainder filled in from reference TRBV29-1 and TRBJ1-5): SAVISQKPSRDICQRGTSLTIQCQVDSQVTMMFWYRQQPGQSLTLIATANQGSEATYESGFVIDKFPISRPNLTFSTLTVSNMSPEDSSIYLCSVELGNNQPQHFGDGTRLSIL.

The rearrangement uses TRBV27 and TRBJ1-4; 9 nucleotides agree with TRBD1. The CDR3 length is 13 residues. Germline V CDR1 and CDR2: MNHEY, SMNVEV (reference sequence). Unmatched junction bases numbered 8, after V lost 6 bases and J lost 12 bases. The CDR3 region has the DNA TGTGCCAGCAGGACAGGGGGGGTTGGGGAACTGTTTTTT. As protein: CASRTGGVGELFF. Looking up the rest from reference TRBV27 and TRBJ1-4 gives the full variable domain: EAQVTQNPRYLITVTGKKLTVTCSQNMNHEYMSWYRQDPGLGLRQIYYSMNVEVTDKGDVPEGYKVSRKEKRNFPLILESPSPNQTSLYFCASRTGGVGELFFGSGTQLSVL.